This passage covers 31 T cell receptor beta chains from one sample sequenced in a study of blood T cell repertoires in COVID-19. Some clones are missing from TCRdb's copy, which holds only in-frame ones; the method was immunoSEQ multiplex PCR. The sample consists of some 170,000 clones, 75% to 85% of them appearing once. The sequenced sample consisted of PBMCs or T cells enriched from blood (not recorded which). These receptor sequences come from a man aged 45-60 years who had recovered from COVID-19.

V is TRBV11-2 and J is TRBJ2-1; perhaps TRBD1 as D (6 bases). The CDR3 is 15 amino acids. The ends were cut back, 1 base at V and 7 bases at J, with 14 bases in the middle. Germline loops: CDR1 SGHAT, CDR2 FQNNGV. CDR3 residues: CASSLVGASSNEQFF. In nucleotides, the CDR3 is TGTGCCAGCAGCTTAGTGGGGGCCAGCTCGAATGAGCAGTTCTTC.

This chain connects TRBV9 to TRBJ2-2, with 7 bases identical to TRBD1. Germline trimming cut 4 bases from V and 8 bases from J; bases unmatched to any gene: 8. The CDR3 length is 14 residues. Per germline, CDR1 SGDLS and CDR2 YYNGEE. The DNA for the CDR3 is TGTGCCAGCAGCACCCTAGGGGGCACGGGGGAGCTGTTTTTT. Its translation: CASSTLGGTGELFF.

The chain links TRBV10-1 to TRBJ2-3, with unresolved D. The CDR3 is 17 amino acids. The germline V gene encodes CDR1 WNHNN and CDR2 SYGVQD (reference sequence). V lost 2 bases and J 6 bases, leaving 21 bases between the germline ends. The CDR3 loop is CASSEETLLSLSDTQYF. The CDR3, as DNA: TGCGCCAGCAGTGAGGAGACATTGTTGTCCTTGTCTGATACGCAGTATTTT.

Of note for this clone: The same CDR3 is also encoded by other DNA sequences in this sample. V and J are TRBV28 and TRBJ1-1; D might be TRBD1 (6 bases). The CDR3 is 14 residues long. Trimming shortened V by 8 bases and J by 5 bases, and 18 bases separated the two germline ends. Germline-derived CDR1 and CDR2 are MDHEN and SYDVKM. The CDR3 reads CASRPGQGSTEAFF. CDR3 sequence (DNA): TGTGCCAGCCGGCCTGGGCAGGGGTCGACTGAAGCTTTCTTT.

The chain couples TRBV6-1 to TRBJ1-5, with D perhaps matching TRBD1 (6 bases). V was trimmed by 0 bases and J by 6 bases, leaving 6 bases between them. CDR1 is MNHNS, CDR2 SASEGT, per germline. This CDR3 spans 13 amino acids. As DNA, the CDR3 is TGTGCCAGCAGTGAAGCAGGGGGTCAGCCCCAGCATTTT. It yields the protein CASSEAGGQPQHF.

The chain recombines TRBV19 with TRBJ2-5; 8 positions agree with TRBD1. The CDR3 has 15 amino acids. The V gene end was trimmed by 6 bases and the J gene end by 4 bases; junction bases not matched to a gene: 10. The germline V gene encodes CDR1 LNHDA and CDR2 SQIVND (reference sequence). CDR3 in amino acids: CASSTPGQGRETQYF. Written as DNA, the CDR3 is TGTGCCAGTAGCACACCCGGACAGGGTAGAGAGACCCAGTACTTC.

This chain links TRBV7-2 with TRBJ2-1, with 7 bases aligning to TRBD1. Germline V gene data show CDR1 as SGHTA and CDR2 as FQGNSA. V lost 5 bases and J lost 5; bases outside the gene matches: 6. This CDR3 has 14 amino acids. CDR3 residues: CASSRGQWNNEQFF. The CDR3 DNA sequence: TGTGCCAGCAGCCGGGGACAGTGGAACAATGAGCAGTTCTTC.

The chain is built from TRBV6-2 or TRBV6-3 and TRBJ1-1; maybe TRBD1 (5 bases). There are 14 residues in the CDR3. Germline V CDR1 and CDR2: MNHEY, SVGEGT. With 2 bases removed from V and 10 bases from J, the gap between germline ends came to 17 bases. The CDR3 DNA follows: TGTGCCAGCAGTTACGCGATAAGGGGTGGTGGAGCTTTCTTT. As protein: CASSYAIRGGGAFF.

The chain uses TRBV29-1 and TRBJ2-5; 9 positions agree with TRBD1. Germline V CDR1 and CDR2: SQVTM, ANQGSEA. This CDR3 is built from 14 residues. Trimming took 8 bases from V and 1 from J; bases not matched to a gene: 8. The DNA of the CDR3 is TGCAGCATCTACGGGACAGGGACCCAAGAGACCCAGTACTTC. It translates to CSIYGTGTQETQYF.

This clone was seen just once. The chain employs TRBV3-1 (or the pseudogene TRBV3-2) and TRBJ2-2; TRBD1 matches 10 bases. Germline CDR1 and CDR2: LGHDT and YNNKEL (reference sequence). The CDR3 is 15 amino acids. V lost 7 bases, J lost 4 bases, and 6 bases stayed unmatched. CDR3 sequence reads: CASKLGTGVTGELFF. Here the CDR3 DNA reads TGTGCCAGCAAGTTAGGGACAGGGGTCACCGGGGAGCTGTTTTTT.

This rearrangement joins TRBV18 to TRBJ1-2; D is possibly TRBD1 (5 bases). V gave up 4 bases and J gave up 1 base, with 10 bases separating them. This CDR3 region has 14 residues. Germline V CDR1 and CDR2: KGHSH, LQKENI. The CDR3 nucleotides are TGTGCCAGCTCACTTGACAGAGATAACTATGGCTACACCTTC. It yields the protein CASSLDRDNYGYTF.

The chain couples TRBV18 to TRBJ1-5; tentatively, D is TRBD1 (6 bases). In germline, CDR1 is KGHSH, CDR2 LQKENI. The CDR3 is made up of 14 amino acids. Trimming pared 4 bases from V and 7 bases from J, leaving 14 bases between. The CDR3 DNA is TGTGCCAGCTCACTACAGGGCATGGGGCAGCCCCAGCATTTT. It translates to CASSLQGMGQPQHF.

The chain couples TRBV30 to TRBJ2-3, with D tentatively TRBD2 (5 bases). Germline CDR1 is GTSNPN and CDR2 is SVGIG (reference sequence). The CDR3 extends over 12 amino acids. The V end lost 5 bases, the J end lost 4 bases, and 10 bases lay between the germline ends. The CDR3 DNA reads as TGTGCCTGGGGACGAGCGGCAGATACGCAGTATTTT. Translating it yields CAWGRAADTQYF.

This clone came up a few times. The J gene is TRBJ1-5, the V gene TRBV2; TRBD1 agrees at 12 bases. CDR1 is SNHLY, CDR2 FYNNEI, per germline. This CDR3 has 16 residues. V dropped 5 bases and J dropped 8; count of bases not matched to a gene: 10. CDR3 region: CASSPGTGGPKEPQHF. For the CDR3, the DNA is TGTGCCAGCAGTCCCGGGACAGGGGGCCCCAAGGAGCCCCAGCATTTT. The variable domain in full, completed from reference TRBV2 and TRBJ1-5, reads EPEVTQTPSHQVTQMGQEVILRCVPISNHLYFYWYRQILGQKVEFLVSFYNNEISEKSEIFDDQFSVERPDGSNFTLKIRSTKLEDSAMYFCASSPGTGGPKEPQHFGDGTRLSIL.

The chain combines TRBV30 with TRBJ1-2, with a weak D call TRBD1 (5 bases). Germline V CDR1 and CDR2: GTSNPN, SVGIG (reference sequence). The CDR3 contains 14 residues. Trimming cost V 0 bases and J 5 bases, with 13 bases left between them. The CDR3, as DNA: TGTGCCTGGAGTGTACGGGACTTACTATATGGCTACACCTTC. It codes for CAWSVRDLLYGYTF.

This CDR3 is CASSLNYGEAGELFF. In DNA, the CDR3 is TGTGCCAGCTCACTGAACTACGGGGAAGCCGGGGAGCTGTTTTTT. The rearrangement uses TRBV18 and TRBJ2-2, with D maybe TRBD2 (5 bases). Trimming took 4 bases from V and 6 from J, leaving 15 bases between them. CDR3 length: 15 amino acids. CDR1 and CDR2 from the germline V gene are KGHSH and LQKENI.

This CDR3 reads CASRPSGGNYNEQFF. The CDR3, as DNA: TGTGCCAGCAGACCCAGCGGGGGCAACTACAATGAGCAGTTCTTC. This chain links TRBV3-1 (or the pseudogene TRBV3-2) with TRBJ2-1; TRBD2 matches at 8 bases. The CDR3 is made up of 15 amino acids. Germline V CDR1 and CDR2: LGHDT, YNNKEL (reference sequence). The junction had 7 bases not matched to a gene; V was cut back by 6 bases and J by 3 bases.

The CDR3 DNA is TGTGCCAGCTCACCAGGAAAGACCACAGATCTCTATAATTCACCCCTCCACTTT. Translation gives CASSPGKTTDLYNSPLHF. The chain links TRBV18 to TRBJ1-6; no clear D gene. This CDR3 spans 18 amino acids. V lost 2 bases and J lost 3, with 17 bases in between. Germline loops: CDR1 KGHSH, CDR2 LQKENI.

CDR3 protein: CASSYSHRGTEAFF. The CDR3 DNA is TGTGCCAGCAGTTACTCGCACAGGGGCACTGAAGCTTTCTTT. The V and J genes are TRBV6-5 and TRBJ1-1; TRBD1 agrees at 7 bases. Germline CDR1 is MNHEY and CDR2 is SVGAGI. The CDR3 is 14 residues long. The J segment lost 4 bases and the V segment lost 0 bases, leaving 2 bases of the junction unmatched.

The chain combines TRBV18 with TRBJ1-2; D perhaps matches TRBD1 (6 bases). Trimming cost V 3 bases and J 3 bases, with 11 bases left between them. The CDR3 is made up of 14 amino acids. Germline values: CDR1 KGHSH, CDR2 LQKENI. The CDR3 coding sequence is TGTGCCAGCTCACCGGGGGCATCGGACTATGGCTACACCTTC. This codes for CASSPGASDYGYTF.

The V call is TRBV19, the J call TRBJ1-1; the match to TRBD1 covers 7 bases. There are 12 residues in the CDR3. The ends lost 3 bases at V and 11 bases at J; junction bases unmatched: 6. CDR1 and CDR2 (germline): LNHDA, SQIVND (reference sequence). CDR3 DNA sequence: TGTGCCAGTAGTATCCAGGGGGGATCGGCTTTCTTT. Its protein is CASSIQGGSAFF.

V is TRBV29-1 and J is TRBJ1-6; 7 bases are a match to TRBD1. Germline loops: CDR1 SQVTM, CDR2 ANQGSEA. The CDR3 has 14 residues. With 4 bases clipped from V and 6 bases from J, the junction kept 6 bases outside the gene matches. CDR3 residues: CSVAQGQTNSPLHF. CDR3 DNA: TGCAGCGTTGCCCAGGGACAGACTAATTCACCCCTCCACTTT.

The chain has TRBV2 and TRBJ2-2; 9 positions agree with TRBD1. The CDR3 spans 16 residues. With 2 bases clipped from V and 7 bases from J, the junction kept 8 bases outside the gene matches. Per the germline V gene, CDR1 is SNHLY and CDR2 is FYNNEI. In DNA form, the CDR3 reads TGTGCCAGCAGTGAATCCGGGACAGGGATCCTCGGGGAGCTGTTTTTT. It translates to CASSESGTGILGELFF. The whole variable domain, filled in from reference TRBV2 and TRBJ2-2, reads EPEVTQTPSHQVTQMGQEVILRCVPISNHLYFYWYRQILGQKVEFLVSFYNNEISEKSEIFDDQFSVERPDGSNFTLKIRSTKLEDSAMYFCASSESGTGILGELFFGEGSRLTVL.

The CDR3 is CASRAGTGIEKLFF. The CDR3 nucleotides are TGTGCCAGCAGAGCCGGGACAGGGATTGAAAAACTGTTTTTT. The chain links TRBV6-5 to TRBJ1-4; TRBD1 matches 9 bases. The ends lost 6 bases at V and 7 bases at J; junction bases unmatched: 6. The CDR3 consists of 14 residues. Germline V gives CDR1 MNHEY, CDR2 SVGAGI.

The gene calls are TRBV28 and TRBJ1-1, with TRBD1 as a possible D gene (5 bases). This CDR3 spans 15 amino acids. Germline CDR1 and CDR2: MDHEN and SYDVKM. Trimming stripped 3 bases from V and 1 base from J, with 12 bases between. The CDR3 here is CASSFMSTENTEAFF. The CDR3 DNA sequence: TGTGCCAGCAGTTTTATGTCGACAGAGAACACTGAAGCTTTCTTT. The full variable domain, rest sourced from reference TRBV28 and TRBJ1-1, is DVKVTQSSRYLVKRTGEKVFLECVQDMDHENMFWYRQDPGLGLRLIYFSYDVKMKEKGDIPEGYSVSREKKERFSLILESASTNQTSMYLCASSFMSTENTEAFFGQGTRLTVV.

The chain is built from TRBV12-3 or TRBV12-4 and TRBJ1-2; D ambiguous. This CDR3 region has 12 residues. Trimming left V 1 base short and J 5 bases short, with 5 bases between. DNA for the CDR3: TGTGCCAGCAGTTTAGGGCTTTATGGCTACACCTTC. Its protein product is CASSLGLYGYTF.

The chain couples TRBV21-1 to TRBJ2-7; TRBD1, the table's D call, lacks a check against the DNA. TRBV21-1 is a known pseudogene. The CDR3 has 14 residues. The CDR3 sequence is CASSADRNTYEQYF. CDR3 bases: TGTGCCAGCAGCGCTGACAGGAACACCTACGAGCAGTACTTC.

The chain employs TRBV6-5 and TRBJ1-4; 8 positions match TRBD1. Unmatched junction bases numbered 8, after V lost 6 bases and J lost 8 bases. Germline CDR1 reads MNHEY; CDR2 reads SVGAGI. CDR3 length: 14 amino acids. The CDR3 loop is CASSPRQGWEKLFF. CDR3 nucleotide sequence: TGTGCCAGCAGCCCCCGACAGGGGTGGGAAAAACTGTTTTTT.

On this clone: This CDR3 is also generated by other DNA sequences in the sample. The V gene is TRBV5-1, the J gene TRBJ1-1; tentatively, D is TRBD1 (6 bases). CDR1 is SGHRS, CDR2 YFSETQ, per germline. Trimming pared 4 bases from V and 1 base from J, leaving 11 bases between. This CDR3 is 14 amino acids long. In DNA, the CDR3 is TGCGCCAGCAGCCCAATGACAGGGAACACTGAAGCTTTCTTT. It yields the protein CASSPMTGNTEAFF.

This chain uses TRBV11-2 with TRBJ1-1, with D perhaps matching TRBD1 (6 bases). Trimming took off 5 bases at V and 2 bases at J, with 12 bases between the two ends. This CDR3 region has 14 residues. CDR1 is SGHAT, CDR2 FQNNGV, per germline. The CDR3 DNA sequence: TGTGCCAGCAGCGTCAACAGGGTTAACACTGAAGCTTTCTTT. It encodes CASSVNRVNTEAFF. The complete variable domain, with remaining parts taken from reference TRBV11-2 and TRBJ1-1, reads EAGVAQSPRYKIIEKRQSVAFWCNPISGHATLYWYQQILGQGPKLLIQFQNNGVVDDSQLPKDRFSAERLKGVDSTLKIQPAKLEDSAVYLCASSVNRVNTEAFFGQGTRLTVV.

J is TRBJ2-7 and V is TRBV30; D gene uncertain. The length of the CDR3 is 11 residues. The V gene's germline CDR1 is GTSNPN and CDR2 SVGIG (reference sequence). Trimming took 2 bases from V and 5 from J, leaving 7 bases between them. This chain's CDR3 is CAWSLFDEQYF. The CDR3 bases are TGTGCCTGGAGTTTATTCGACGAGCAGTACTTC.